This T cell receptor (beta chain) was sequenced during a study of T cells after yellow fever vaccination. Whole-study results and caveats: Post-booster samples contained most primary-vaccination clones (about 96% CD4, about 90% CD8). There was a small share of clonotypes that showed up in both the CD4 and CD8 compartments.

TCRdb fed the 5' RACE reads into MiXCR, producing one record per CDR3 protein. The repertoire holds about 130,000 distinct CDR3 sequences, roughly 9% seen once, with almost 40% in the top ten. This clonotype occurred a few times. Its antigen is not identified. CDR3 length: 13 amino acids. V was cut by 7 bases and J by 3 bases, with 12 bases left in between. V gene TRBV12-3 or TRBV12-4 combines with J gene TRBJ1-1, with D unclear. The receptor's source is a young man who received the YFV17D yellow fever vaccine. The material sequenced was CD8+ T cells sorted from PBMCs, taken on the day of the yellow fever booster vaccination. This chain's CDR3 is CASTRPEDTEAFF. The CDR3 DNA reads TGTGCCAGCACCCGTCCCGAGGACACTGAAGCTTTCTTT.